This TCR beta chain originates from a study of blood T cell repertoires in COVID-19. Study-level background: Sample material is recorded as cDNA or gDNA derived from T cells, B-cell-depleted T cells, or PBMCs.

Per germline, CDR1 SGHDT and CDR2 YYEEEE. V was pared by 2 bases and J by 4 bases, with 12 bases between. The CDR3 totals 14 residues. Here immunoSEQ multiplex PCR was the method, and the copy in TCRdb shows in-frame clones only, minus some. This table holds tens of thousands of clones, roughly 73% found once. V usage is TRBV5-6 and J usage is TRBJ1-2, with D perhaps TRBD1 (6 bases). The specimen was peripheral blood. This TCR was sampled from an older man with acute or convalescent COVID-19. The CDR3 spells CASSLNRETYGYTF. DNA of the CDR3: TGTGCCAGCAGCTTAAACAGGGAAACCTATGGCTACACCTTC.